This TCR beta chain derives from a study of shared clonotypes between healthy human individuals. TCRdb's table, derived via immunoSEQ multiplex PCR, lists solely in-frame clones and lacks some. Seen here are about 1.1 million clones, about 84% observed once, and the top ten hold roughly 0.56%. Trimming removed 2 bases from V and 4 bases from J, with 14 bases in between. This CDR3 region has 15 residues. Germline CDR1 and CDR2: SGHVS and FQNEAQ. The chain links TRBV7-8 to TRBJ1-1; no reliable D call. The TCR comes from a man younger than 35 in good health. Some clones in this sample may be carry-over from other donors' samples. The sequenced sample was memory CD4+ T cells from PBMCs. Subset here: CD45RA-negative fraction. This chain's CDR3 is CASSLMEQRGTEAFF. In nucleotides, the CDR3 is TGTGCCAGCAGCTTAATGGAGCAGAGAGGCACTGAAGCTTTCTTT.